The subject of this entry is one T cell receptor beta chain. This record belongs to a study of T cell changes during pregnancy in multiple sclerosis. Trimming cost V 3 bases and J 4 bases; bases outside gene matches: 8. Germline CDR1 SGHTA, CDR2 FQGNSA. The CDR3 is 16 amino acids. TCRdb's copy holds only in-frame clones and misses some; the assay was immunoSEQ multiplex PCR. The data hold 55,000 to 65,000 clones, with about 87% observed a single time. Sample: peripheral blood, taken in the first trimester of pregnancy. This TCR came from a female donor in good health, enrolled as a control in a pregnancy study. This chain joins TRBV7-2 and TRBJ1-4; 7 bases agree with TRBD1. CDR3 in amino acids: CASSLTGLSNNEKLFF. CDR3 DNA: TGTGCCAGCAGCTTGACAGGGTTGTCAAATAATGAAAAACTGTTTTTT.